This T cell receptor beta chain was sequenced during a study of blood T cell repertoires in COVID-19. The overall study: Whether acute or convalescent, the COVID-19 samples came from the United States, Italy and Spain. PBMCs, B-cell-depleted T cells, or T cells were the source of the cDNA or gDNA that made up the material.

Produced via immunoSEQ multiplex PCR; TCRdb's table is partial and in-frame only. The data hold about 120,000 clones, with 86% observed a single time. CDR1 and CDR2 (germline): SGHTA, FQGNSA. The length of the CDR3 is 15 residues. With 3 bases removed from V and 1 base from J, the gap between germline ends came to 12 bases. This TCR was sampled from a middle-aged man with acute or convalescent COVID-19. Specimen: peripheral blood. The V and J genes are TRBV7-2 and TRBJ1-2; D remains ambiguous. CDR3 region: CASSFGIQINYGYTF. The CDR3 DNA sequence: TGTGCCAGCAGCTTTGGTATTCAGATTAACTATGGCTACACCTTC.